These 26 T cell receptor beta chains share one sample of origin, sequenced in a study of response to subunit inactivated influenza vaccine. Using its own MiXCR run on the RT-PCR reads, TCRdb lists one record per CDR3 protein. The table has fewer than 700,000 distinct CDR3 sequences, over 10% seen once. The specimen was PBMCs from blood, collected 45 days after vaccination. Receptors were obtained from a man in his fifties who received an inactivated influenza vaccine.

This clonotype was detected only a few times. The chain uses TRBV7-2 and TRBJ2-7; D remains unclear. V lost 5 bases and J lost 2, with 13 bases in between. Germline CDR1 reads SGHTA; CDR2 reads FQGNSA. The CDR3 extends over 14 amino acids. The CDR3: CASSPSHIPYEQYF. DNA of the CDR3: TGTGCCAGCAGCCCATCTCACATTCCCTACGAGCAGTACTTC.

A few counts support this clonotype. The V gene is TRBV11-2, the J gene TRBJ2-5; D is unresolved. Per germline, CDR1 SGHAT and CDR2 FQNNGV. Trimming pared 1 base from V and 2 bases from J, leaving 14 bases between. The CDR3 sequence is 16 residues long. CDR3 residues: CASSLGPLVEQETQYF. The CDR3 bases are TGTGCCAGCAGCTTAGGCCCATTGGTAGAACAAGAGACCCAGTACTTC. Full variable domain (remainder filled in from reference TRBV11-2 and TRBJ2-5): EAGVAQSPRYKIIEKRQSVAFWCNPISGHATLYWYQQILGQGPKLLIQFQNNGVVDDSQLPKDRFSAERLKGVDSTLKIQPAKLEDSAVYLCASSLGPLVEQETQYFGPGTRLLVL.

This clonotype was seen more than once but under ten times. The CDR3 sequence: CASSLYYGTSGRAGNEQFF. CDR3 DNA sequence: TGTGCCAGCAGTTTGTATTACGGGACTAGCGGGAGGGCCGGGAATGAGCAGTTCTTC. The chain joins TRBV28 to TRBJ2-1, with TRBD2 matching over 16 bases. Trimming cost V 3 bases and J 7 bases; bases outside gene matches: 12. The CDR3 is made up of 19 amino acids. The germline V gene encodes CDR1 MDHEN and CDR2 SYDVKM.

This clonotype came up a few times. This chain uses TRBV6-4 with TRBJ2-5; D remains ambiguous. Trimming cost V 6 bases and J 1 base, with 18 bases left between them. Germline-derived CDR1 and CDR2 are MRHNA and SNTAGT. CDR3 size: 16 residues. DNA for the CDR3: TGTGCCAGCAGATTACCGGGCCTTGGACCCCAAGAGACCCAGTACTTC. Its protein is CASRLPGLGPQETQYF.

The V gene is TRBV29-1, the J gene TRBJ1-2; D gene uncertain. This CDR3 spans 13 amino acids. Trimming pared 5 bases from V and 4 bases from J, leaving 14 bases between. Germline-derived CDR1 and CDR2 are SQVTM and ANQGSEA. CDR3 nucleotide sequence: TGCAGCGTTCAGGACGGTGATCTCTATGGCTACACCTTC. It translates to CSVQDGDLYGYTF. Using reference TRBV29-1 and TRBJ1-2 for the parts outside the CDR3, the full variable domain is SAVISQKPSRDICQRGTSLTIQCQVDSQVTMMFWYRQQPGQSLTLIATANQGSEATYESGFVIDKFPISRPNLTFSTLTVSNMSPEDSSIYLCSVQDGDLYGYTFGSGTRLTVV.

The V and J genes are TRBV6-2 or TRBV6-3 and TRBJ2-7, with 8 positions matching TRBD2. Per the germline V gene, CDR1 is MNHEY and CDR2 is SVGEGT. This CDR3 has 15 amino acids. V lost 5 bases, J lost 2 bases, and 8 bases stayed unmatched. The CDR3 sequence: CASSGTKRGPYEQYF. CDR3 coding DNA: TGTGCCAGCAGTGGAACTAAGCGGGGGCCCTACGAGCAGTACTTC.

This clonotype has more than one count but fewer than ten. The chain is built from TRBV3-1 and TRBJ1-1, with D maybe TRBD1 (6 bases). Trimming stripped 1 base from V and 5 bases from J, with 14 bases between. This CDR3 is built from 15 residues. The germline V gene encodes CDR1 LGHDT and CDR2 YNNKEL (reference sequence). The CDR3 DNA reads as TGTGCCAGCAGCCAAGCCGGGGGGGCGAGGACTGAAGCTTTCTTT. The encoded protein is CASSQAGGARTEAFF.

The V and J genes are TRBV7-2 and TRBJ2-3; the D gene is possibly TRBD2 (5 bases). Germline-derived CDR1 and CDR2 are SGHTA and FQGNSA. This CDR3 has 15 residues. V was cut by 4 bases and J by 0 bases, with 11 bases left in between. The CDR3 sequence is CASSSSRTSTDTQYF. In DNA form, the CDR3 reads TGTGCCAGCAGCTCCTCCCGGACTAGCACAGATACGCAGTATTTT.

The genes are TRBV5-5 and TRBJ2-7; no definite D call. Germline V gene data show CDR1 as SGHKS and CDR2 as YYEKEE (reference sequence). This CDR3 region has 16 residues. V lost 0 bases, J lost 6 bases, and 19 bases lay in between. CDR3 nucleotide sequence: TGTGCCAGCAGCTTGGAAGTAGTCTCGACTGTAGGCGAGCAGTACTTC. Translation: CASSLEVVSTVGEQYF.

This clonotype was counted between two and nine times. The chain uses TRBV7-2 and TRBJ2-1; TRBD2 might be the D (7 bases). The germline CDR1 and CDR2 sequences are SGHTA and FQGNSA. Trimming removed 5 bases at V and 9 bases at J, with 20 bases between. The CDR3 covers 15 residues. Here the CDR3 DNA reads TGTGCCAGCAGCATGCGAGGGGGGGAGGATCTTGAGCAGTTCTTC. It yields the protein CASSMRGGEDLEQFF.

The CDR3 region has the DNA TGTGCCAGCAGTTTAGGTTCAGGGTCTGGCTACACCTTC. Translating it yields CASSLGSGSGYTF. The genes are TRBV27 and TRBJ1-2; a possible D gene is TRBD1 (5 bases). Germline-derived CDR1 and CDR2 are MNHEY and SMNVEV (reference sequence). This CDR3 region has 13 residues. The V end lost 2 bases, the J end lost 7 bases, and 11 bases lay between the germline ends.

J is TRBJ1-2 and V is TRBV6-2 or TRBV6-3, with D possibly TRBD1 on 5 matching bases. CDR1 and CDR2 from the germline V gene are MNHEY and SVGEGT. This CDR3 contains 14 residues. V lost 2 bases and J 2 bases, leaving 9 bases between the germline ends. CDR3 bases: TGTGCCAGCAGTTACCCGACAGTAAACTATGGCTACACCTTC. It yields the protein CASSYPTVNYGYTF.

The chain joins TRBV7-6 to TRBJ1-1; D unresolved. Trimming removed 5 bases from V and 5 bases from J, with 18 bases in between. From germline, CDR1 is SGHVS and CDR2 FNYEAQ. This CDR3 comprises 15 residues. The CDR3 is CASSPRAQAGTEAFF. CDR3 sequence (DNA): TGTGCCAGCAGCCCCCGGGCGCAGGCGGGGACTGAAGCTTTCTTT.

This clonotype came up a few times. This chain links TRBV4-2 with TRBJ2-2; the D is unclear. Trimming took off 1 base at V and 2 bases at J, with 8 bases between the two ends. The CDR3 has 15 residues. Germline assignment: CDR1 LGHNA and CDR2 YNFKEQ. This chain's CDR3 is CASSQVMVNTGELFF. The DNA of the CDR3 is TGTGCCAGCAGCCAAGTGATGGTAAACACCGGGGAGCTGTTTTTT.

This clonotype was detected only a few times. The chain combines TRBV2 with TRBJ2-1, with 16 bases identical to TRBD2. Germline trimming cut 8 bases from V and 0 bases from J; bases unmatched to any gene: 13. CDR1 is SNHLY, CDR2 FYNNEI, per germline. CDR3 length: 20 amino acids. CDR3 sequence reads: CASLSPPGTSGRDSYNEQFF. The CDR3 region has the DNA TGTGCCAGCCTGAGCCCCCCCGGGACTAGCGGGAGGGACTCCTACAATGAGCAGTTCTTC.

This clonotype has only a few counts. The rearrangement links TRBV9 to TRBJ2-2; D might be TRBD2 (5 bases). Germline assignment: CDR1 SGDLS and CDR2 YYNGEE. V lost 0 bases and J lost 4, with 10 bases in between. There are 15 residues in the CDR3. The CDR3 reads CASSVAPAGTGELFF. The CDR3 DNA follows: TGTGCCAGCAGCGTAGCTCCGGCGGGCACCGGGGAGCTGTTTTTT.

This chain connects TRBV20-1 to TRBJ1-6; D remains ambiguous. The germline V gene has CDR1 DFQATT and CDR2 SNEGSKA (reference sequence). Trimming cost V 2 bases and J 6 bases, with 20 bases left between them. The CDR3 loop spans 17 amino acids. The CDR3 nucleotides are TGCAGTGCTAGATGGATCTCCTCCGGGCTGAGTAATTCACCCCTCCACTTT. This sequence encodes CSARWISSGLSNSPLHF.

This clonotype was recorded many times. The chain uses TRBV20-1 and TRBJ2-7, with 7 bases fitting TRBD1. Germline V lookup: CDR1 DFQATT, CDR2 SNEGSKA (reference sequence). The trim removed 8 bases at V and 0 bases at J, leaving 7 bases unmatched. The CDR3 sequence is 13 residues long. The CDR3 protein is CSSEGASSYEQYF. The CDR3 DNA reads TGCAGTTCCGAGGGGGCCTCCTCCTACGAGCAGTACTTC.

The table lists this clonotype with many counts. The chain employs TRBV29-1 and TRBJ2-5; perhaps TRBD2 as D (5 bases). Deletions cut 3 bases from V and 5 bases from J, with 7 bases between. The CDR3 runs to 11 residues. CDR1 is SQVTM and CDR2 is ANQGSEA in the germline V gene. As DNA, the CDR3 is TGCAGCGTTGAGTCGGGGGAGACCCAGTACTTC. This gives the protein CSVESGETQYF.

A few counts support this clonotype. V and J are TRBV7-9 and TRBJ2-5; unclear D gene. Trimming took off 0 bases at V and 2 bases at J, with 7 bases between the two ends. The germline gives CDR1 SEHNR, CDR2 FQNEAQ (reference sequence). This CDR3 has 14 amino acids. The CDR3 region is CASSLAGMQETQYF. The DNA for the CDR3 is TGTGCCAGCAGCTTAGCTGGGATGCAAGAGACCCAGTACTTC. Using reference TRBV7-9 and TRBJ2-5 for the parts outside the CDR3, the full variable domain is DTGVSQNPRHKITKRGQNVTFRCDPISEHNRLYWYRQTLGQGPEFLTYFQNEAQLEKSRLLSDRFSAERPKGSFSTLEIQRTEQGDSAMYLCASSLAGMQETQYFGPGTRLLVL.

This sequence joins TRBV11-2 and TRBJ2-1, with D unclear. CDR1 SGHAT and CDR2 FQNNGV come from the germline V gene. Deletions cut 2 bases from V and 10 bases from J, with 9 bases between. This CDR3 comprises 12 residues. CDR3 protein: CASSLIGLEQFF. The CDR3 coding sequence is TGTGCCAGCAGCTTAATAGGTCTGGAGCAGTTCTTC.

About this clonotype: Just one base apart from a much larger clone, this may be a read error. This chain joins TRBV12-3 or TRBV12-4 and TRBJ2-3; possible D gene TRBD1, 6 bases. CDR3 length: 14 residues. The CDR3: CASSTGTNTDTRYF. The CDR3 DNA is TGTGCCAGCAGTACCGGGACAAACACAGATACGCGGTATTTT.

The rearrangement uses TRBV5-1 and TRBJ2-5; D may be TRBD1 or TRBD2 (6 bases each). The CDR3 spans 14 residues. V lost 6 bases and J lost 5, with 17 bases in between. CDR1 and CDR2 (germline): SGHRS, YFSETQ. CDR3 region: CASMLAPQGETQYF. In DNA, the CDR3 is TGCGCCAGCATGCTAGCGCCCCAGGGGGAGACCCAGTACTTC.

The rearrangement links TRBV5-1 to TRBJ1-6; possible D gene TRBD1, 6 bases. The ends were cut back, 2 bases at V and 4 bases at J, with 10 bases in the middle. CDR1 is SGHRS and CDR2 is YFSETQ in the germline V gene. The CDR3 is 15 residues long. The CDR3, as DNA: TGCGCCAGCAGCTTAGGACAGCCTTATAATTCACCCCTCCACTTT. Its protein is CASSLGQPYNSPLHF.

The CDR3: CASRSSAYEQYF. The DNA for the CDR3 is TGTGCCAGCAGATCTAGCGCCTACGAGCAGTACTTC. The chain joins TRBV28 to TRBJ2-7, with D maybe TRBD2 (6 bases). Germline-derived CDR1 and CDR2 are MDHEN and SYDVKM. The length of the CDR3 is 12 residues. V lost 6 bases, J lost 2 bases, and 8 bases lay in between.

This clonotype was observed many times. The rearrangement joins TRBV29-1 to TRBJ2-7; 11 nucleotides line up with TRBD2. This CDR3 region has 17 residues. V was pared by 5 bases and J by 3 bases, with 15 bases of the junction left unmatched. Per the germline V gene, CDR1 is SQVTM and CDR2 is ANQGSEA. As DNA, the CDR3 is TGCAGCGTTACCGGACAGGGTGCGGGGACTAGCGGCTACGAGCAGTACTTC. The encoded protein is CSVTGQGAGTSGYEQYF.